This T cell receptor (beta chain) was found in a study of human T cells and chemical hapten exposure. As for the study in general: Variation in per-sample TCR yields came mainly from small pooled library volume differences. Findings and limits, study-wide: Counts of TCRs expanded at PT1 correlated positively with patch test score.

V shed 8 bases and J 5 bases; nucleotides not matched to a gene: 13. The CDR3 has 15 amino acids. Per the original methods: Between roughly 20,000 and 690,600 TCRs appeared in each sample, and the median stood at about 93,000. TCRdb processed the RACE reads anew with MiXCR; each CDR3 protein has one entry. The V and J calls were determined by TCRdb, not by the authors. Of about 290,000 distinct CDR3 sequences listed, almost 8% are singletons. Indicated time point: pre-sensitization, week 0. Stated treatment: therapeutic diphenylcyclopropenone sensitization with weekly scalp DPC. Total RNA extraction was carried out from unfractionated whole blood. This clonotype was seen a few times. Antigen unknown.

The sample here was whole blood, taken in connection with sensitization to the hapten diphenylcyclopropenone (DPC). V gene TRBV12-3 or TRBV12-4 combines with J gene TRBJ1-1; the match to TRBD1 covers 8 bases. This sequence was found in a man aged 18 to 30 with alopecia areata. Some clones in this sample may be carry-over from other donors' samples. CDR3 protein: CASFRPGQGETEAFF. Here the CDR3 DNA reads TGTGCCAGCTTCCGCCCCGGACAGGGAGAAACTGAAGCTTTCTTT.